The 5 T cell receptor delta chains below come from one sample, sequenced in a study of γδ T cells in repeated Plasmodium falciparum infection. Vgamma9/Vdelta2+ and Vdelta2-negative gammadelta T cells were flow-sorted from PBMC for bulk sequencing. TCRdb applied CATT to the multiplex PCR reads for clone calling. The data show roughly 93,000 delta-chain clones, 0.75% to 1% seen once. Input material: gamma-delta T cells from blood. Receptors originate from a pool of human donors (malaria-infected and uninfected, not separated).

As to this clone: The protein held in TCRdb is that of a much larger clone and does not match this DNA's translation at residue 7, likely because of a read error; the protein shown is translated from the DNA. This chain joins TRDV1 and TRDJ1; TRDD3 aligns across 10 bases. TCRdb carries no J gene annotation; the J gene was assigned here by matching the DNA with germline. Trimming cost V 2 bases and J 0 bases; bases outside gene matches: 9. Per germline, CDR1 TSWWSYY and CDR2 QGS. This CDR3 comprises 18 residues. In DNA, the CDR3 is TGTGCTCTTGGGGAAAAAGTTGGGGGATACAAGTACACCGATAAACTCATCTTT. Translated, it gives CALGEKVGGYKYTDKLIF.

A word on this clone: A read error is likely here: a far larger clone is one base away. Other DNA sequences from this sample encode an identical CDR3 as well. The chain couples TRDV1 to TRDJ1; TRDD3 aligns across 8 bases. The CDR3 totals 22 residues. The V gene's germline CDR1 is TSWWSYY and CDR2 QGS. CDR3: CALGELSNSQPHWGALNNKLIF. CDR3 bases: TGTGCTCTCGGGGAACTCTCCAACTCTCAACCTCACTGGGGGGCCTTAAACAATAAACTCATCTTT.

This clone was found a few times. The TCRdb protein, from a much larger clone, departs from this DNA's translation at residue 22, likely by read error; the protein shown derives from the DNA. This chain uses TRDV1 with TRDJ3; 10 bases line up with TRDD3. The J gene was missing in TCRdb and was found by matching the end of the DNA to germline. CDR3 length equals 25 residues. Germline-derived CDR1 and CDR2 are TSWWSYY and QGS. CDR3 bases: TGTGCTCTTGGGGAATTCCCACTACGGTCAGATTTACTGGGGGATTCCTCCTGGGACACCCGAAAGATGTTTTTC. It is translated as CALGEFPLRSDLLGDSSWDTRKMFF.

V usage is TRDV2 and J usage is TRDJ1; D is unresolved. The J gene, missing from TCRdb, was assigned here through DNA to germline matching. Germline-derived CDR1 and CDR2 are GEAIGNYY and EKD. The ends were cut back, 0 bases at V and 5 bases at J, with 12 bases in the middle. The length of the CDR3 is 14 residues. The DNA of the CDR3 is TGTGCCTGTGACACCATGTCCGCAAAGGATAAACTCATCTTT. Protein: CACDTMSAKDKLIF.

This clone was picked up a small number of times. The likely explanation is a read error, given a far larger clone one base away. The same CDR3 is also encoded by other DNA sequences in this sample. V gene TRDV2 was called; the J gene was not; the table's TRDD3 call for D was not verified on the DNA. CDR3 size: 17 residues. CDR1 GEAIGNYY and CDR2 EKD come from the germline V gene. The CDR3 sequence: CACDTGGVPGISDKLIF. The CDR3 nucleotides read TGTGCCTGTGACACCGGAGGGGTTCCCGGGATATCCGATAAACTCATCTTC.